The rows below give T cell receptor beta chains drawn from one sample of a study of T cell responses to AZD1222 COVID-19 vaccine. Data came from immunoSEQ multiplex PCR; TCRdb stores just in-frame clones and leaves some out. This table holds approximately 140,000 clones, approximately 92% found once. The specimen was peripheral blood, collected 28 days after the second AZD1222 dose. The receptors originated from an adult who received the AZD1222 COVID-19 vaccine. CDR3s include the opening cysteine and the closing phenylalanine or tryptophan. D genes are given only for firm matches. Expanded clones get a size class; other rows say once, few or many, or leave the size out.

V	size	J	D	CDR3	DNA
TRBV10-2	NA	TRBJ1-5	NA	CASSVDRNQPQHF	TGCGCCAGCAGTGTTGACAGAAATCAGCCCCAGCATTTT
TRBV6-5	NA	TRBJ1-3	TRBD1	CASSYGTGVTGNTIYF	TGTGCCAGCAGTTACGGGACAGGGGTAACTGGAAACACCATATATTTT
TRBV2	NA	TRBJ2-7	TRBD1	CASSLSGTVAYEQYF	TGTGCCAGCAGTCTATCAGGGACAGTAGCCTACGAGCAGTACTTC
TRBV10-3	NA	TRBJ1-3	NA	CAITEGRGNTIYF	TGTGCCATCACCGAGGGGCGTGGAAACACCATATATTTT
TRBV19	NA	TRBJ1-1	TRBD1	CASSPGDRGPEAFF	TGTGCCAGTAGTCCAGGGGACAGGGGCCCTGAAGCTTTCTTT
TRBV16	NA	TRBJ2-3	NA	CASSPPGMGNTQYF	TGTGCCAGCAGCCCCCCCGGGATGGGGAATACGCAGTATTTT
TRBV5-4	NA	TRBJ2-7	NA	CASSLEYGEQYF	TGTGCCAGCAGCTTGGAATACGGCGAGCAGTACTTC
TRBV19	NA	TRBJ1-1	NA	CASSNPSGRDTEAFF	TGTGCCAGTAGTAACCCCTCAGGGAGAGACACTGAAGCTTTCTTT
TRBV19	NA	TRBJ1-1	TRBD1	CASSRGQANTEAFF	TGTGCCAGTAGTAGAGGACAGGCGAACACTGAAGCTTTCTTT
TRBV2	NA	TRBJ1-2	NA	CASSENSYGYTF	TGTGCCAGCAGTGAAAACAGCTATGGCTACACCTTC
TRBV30	once	TRBJ1-1	TRBD1	CAWNRGSNTEAFF	TGTGCCTGGAACAGGGGGTCGAACACTGAAGCTTTCTTT
TRBV7-9	NA	TRBJ2-7	TRBD1	CASSFSGQGAEYEQYF	TGTGCCAGCAGCTTCAGTGGACAGGGGGCAGAATACGAGCAGTACTTC
TRBV5-6	once	TRBJ1-5	NA	CASSLGGQEGNAQHF	TGTGCCAGCAGCTTGGGGGGCCAGGAGGGAAACGCCCAGCATTTT
TRBV25-1	NA	TRBJ1-5	TRBD1	CASSEPGQGQPQHF	TGTGCCAGCAGTGAACCGGGACAGGGTCAGCCCCAGCATTTT
TRBV5-1	NA	TRBJ1-1	TRBD1	CASSWGTGGIEAFF	TGCGCCAGCAGCTGGGGGACAGGGGGCATTGAAGCTTTCTTT
TRBV2	NA	TRBJ1-2	NA	CASSNTGLRDYGYTF	TGTGCCAGCAGCAATACGGGACTAAGAGACTATGGCTACACCTTC
TRBV30	NA	TRBJ2-1	NA	CAWTEIGISKVF	TGTGCCTGGACTGAAATAGGTATCTCGAAGGTCTTC
TRBV6-4	once	TRBJ1-6	NA	CASSDSGTKLHF	TGTGCCAGCAGTGACAGCGGGACTAAGCTCCACTTT
TRBV5-1	once	TRBJ1-1	NA	CASSLADEIAFF	TGCGCCAGCAGCTTGGCGGACGAGATCGCTTTCTTT
TRBV28	NA	TRBJ1-4	NA	CASSNQGTNEKLFF	TGTGCCAGCAGTAATCAGGGAACTAATGAAAAACTGTTTTTT
TRBV10-1	NA	TRBJ2-7	TRBD1	CASSESQTGTYEQYF	TGCGCCAGCAGTGAGTCGCAGACAGGGACCTACGAGCAGTACTTC
TRBV4-1	NA	TRBJ2-7	NA	CASSQAVGRGSYEQYF	TGCGCCAGCAGCCAAGCGGTAGGGCGGGGCTCCTACGAGCAGTACTTC
TRBV5-1	NA	TRBJ1-2	NA	CASSWTSTQGYYGYTF	TGCGCCAGCAGCTGGACCTCTACACAGGGATACTATGGCTACACCTTC
TRBV27	NA	TRBJ1-2	NA	CASSPSGGGYTF	TGTGCCAGCAGTCCCTCGGGAGGGGGCTACACCTTC
TRBV6-2/TRBV6-3	NA	TRBJ1-1	NA	CASSYRGLNTEAFF	TGTGCCAGCAGTTACAGGGGCTTGAACACTGAAGCTTTCTTT
TRBV6-4	NA	TRBJ2-1	TRBD1	CASKADRTVNEQFF	TGTGCCAGCAAGGCGGACAGGACAGTCAATGAGCAGTTCTTC
TRBV6-5	NA	TRBJ1-5	TRBD1	CASSPDRVQPQHF	TGTGCCAGCAGCCCCGACAGGGTTCAGCCCCAGCATTTT